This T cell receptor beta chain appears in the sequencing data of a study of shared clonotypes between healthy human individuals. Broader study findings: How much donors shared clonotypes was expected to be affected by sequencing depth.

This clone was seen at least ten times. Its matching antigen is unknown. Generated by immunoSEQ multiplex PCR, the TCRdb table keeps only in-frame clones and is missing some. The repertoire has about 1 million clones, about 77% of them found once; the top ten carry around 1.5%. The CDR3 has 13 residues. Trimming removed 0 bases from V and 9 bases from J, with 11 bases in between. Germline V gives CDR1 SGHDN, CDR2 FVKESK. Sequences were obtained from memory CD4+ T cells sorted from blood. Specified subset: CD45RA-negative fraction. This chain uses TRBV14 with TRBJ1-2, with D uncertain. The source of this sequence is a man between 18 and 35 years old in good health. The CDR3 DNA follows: TGTGCCAGCAGCCAAGATATCAGCAGGAGCTACACCTTC. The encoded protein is CASSQDISRSYTF.